A selection of T cell receptor beta chains follows, all from one sample in a study of T cell repertoires in cytomegalovirus infection. TCRdb fed the reads into MiXCR, producing one record per CDR3 protein. The sample lists roughly 68,000 distinct CDR3 sequences, approximately 22% occurring once. Their antigen targets remain unknown. Input material: PBMCs, sequenced either directly or after in vitro stimulation (not recorded which). These receptors were collected from a human donor in good health (CMV status not recorded). Some clones in this sample may be carry-over from other donors' samples. Both conserved end residues are part of each CDR3. Each record gives: V gene, D gene, CDR3 length, clone size, J gene, CDR3 protein, CDR3 DNA. The D gene is left open where the match is weak. Only part of the rows carry a size: once, few, many, or a class if the clone is expanded.

TRBV2,NA,15,few,TRBJ2-1,CASSVGTLRLDEQFF,TGTGCCAGCAGTGTCGGGACCCTCCGCCTCGATGAGCAGTTCTTC
TRBV20-1,TRBD1,14,NA,TRBJ2-7,CSARQTGSSYEQYF,TGCAGTGCTAGACAGACAGGGAGTTCATACGAGCAGTACTTC
TRBV12-3/TRBV12-4,NA,13,few,TRBJ2-5,CASSSGIWETQYF,TGTGCCAGCAGTTCGGGTATTTGGGAGACCCAGTACTTC
TRBV6-2/TRBV6-3,TRBD2,15,few,TRBJ2-1,CASRTSSGSYNEQFF,TGTGCCAGCAGGACTTCTAGCGGATCCTACAATGAGCAGTTCTTC
TRBV5-4,TRBD1,16,NA,TRBJ1-1,CASSLAEGQVNTEAFF,TGTGCCAGCAGCTTGGCCGAGGGACAGGTGAACACTGAAGCTTTCTTT
TRBV12-3/TRBV12-4,TRBD1,13,few,TRBJ1-1,CASSSGQGAEAFF,TGTGCCAGCAGTTCCGGTCAGGGGGCTGAAGCTTTCTTT
TRBV7-9,NA,15,many,TRBJ1-6,CASSLGSIQNSPLHF,TGTGCCAGCAGCTTAGGCAGTATACAGAATTCACCCCTCCACTTT
TRBV18,NA,12,once,TRBJ2-5,CASSGRRETQYF,TGTGCCAGCTCAGGCCGTAGGGAGACCCAGTACTTC
TRBV11-2,NA,15,NA,TRBJ2-1,CASSSDSGTPMGQFF,TGTGCCAGCAGTTCGGACTCTGGAACCCCCATGGGGCAGTTCTTC
TRBV24-1,TRBD1,14,NA,TRBJ2-2,CATIQGADTGELFF,TGTGCCACTATTCAGGGGGCGGACACCGGGGAGCTGTTTTTT
TRBV4-3,TRBD2,19,NA,TRBJ2-1,CASSQGTSGRASSYNEQFF,TGCGCCAGCAGCCAAGGGACTAGCGGGAGGGCTAGCTCCTACAATGAGCAGTTCTTC
TRBV7-2,NA,13,many,TRBJ1-1,CASSSRMNTEAFF,TGTGCCAGCAGCTCCCGGATGAACACTGAAGCTTTCTTT
TRBV19,NA,16,NA,TRBJ1-5,CASSSSPGQSAQPQHF,TGTGCCAGTAGTAGCTCGCCGGGTCAATCAGCGCAGCCCCAGCATTTT
TRBV7-8,NA,16,NA,TRBJ2-1,CASSLGDWLSYNEQFF,TGTGCCAGCAGCTTGGGCGACTGGCTCTCCTACAATGAGCAGTTCTTC
TRBV7-8,NA,18,NA,TRBJ2-3,CASRLLSGGARGTDTQYF,TGTGCCAGCCGCCTCCTTAGTGGGGGGGCTCGCGGCACAGATACGCAGTATTTT
TRBV19,TRBD2,17,few,TRBJ2-4,CASSLAGTLLAKNIQYF,TGTGCCAGTAGCCTAGCGGGGACATTGCTAGCCAAAAACATTCAGTACTTC
TRBV7-3,TRBD2,15,many,TRBJ2-2,CATQLAGGHTGELFF,TGTGCCACCCAACTAGCGGGAGGGCACACCGGGGAGCTGTTTTTT
TRBV4-1,NA,14,many,TRBJ2-1,CASSQVRGINEQFF,TGCGCCAGCAGCCAAGTACGGGGAATCAATGAGCAGTTCTTC
TRBV12-3/TRBV12-4,NA,15,NA,TRBJ2-1,CASSSSGLRYNEQFF,TGTGCCAGCAGTTCATCGGGACTGAGATACAATGAGCAGTTCTTC
TRBV28,NA,13,many,TRBJ1-2,CASRAGQNYGYTF,TGTGCCAGCAGGGCGGGCCAAAACTATGGCTACACCTTC
TRBV12-3/TRBV12-4,TRBD1,15,few,TRBJ2-2,CATGATGGITGELFF,TGTGCCACCGGGGCGACAGGGGGCATCACCGGGGAGCTGTTTTTT
TRBV12-3/TRBV12-4,NA,13,many,TRBJ2-5,CASSLTEKETQYF,TGTGCCAGCAGTTTGACAGAAAAAGAGACCCAGTACTTC
TRBV3-1,TRBD1,16,once,TRBJ1-1,CASQQGGTSRDTEAFF,TGTGCCAGCCAACAAGGGGGCACTAGTAGGGACACTGAAGCTTTCTTT
TRBV7-6,NA,12,few,TRBJ2-7,CASSLSVAEQYF,TGTGCCAGCAGCCTATCTGTCGCCGAGCAGTACTTC
TRBV6-6,TRBD2,14,many,TRBJ2-7,CASSYVGTRDEQYF,TGTGCCAGCAGTTACGTCGGGACTAGGGACGAGCAGTACTTC
TRBV7-6,NA,14,many,TRBJ1-1,CASSFGGPDTEAFF,TGTGCCAGCAGTTTCGGGGGGCCGGACACTGAAGCTTTCTTT
TRBV7-2,NA,14,few,TRBJ2-7,CASRSQGLSYEQYF,TGTGCCAGCAGGTCCCAGGGCCTCTCCTACGAGCAGTACTTC
TRBV28,NA,14,few,TRBJ2-6,CASRTRSGANVLTF,TGTGCCAGCAGAACCAGGTCTGGGGCCAACGTCCTGACTTTC
TRBV19,TRBD1,14,NA,TRBJ1-1,CASSIRGLATEAFF,TGTGCCAGTAGTATCAGGGGGCTGGCCACTGAAGCTTTCTTT
TRBV19,TRBD1,16,few,TRBJ1-2,CASSIDRQGSTYGYTF,TGTGCCAGTAGTATAGACAGACAGGGGTCCACCTATGGCTACACCTTC
TRBV6-2/TRBV6-3,NA,13,few,TRBJ2-7,CASRRDTSYEQYF,TGTGCCAGCAGAAGGGACACCTCCTACGAGCAGTACTTC